These 19 T cell receptor beta chains came from one sample sequenced in a study of cytotoxic CD8 clonotypes in ibrutinib-treated CLL. Generated by immunoSEQ multiplex PCR, the TCRdb table keeps only in-frame clones and is missing some. The sample has just over 200,000 clones, 60% to 80% seen once. Source: PBMCs, taken after 12 months of ibrutinib treatment. Source of these receptors: a human donor with chronic lymphocytic leukemia.

J is TRBJ1-1 and V is TRBV12-5; D is unresolved. The CDR3 extends over 15 amino acids. Trimming left V 7 bases short and J 6 bases short, with 21 bases between. Germline V gives CDR1 LGHNT, CDR2 FRNRAP. CDR3 coding DNA: TGTGCTAGTGCCGGACTCGGGGTTACCGGCGCTGAAGCTTTCTTT. This codes for CASAGLGVTGAEAFF.

This sequence joins TRBV6-1 and TRBJ1-1; no firm D call. The CDR3 has 12 amino acids. The germline V gene encodes CDR1 MNHNS and CDR2 SASEGT. Trimming removed 7 bases from V and 8 bases from J, with 14 bases in between. Here the CDR3 reads CASISSSREAFF. The CDR3 DNA is TGTGCCAGCATATCTTCATCGCGGGAAGCTTTCTTT.

This clone has only a few counts. The CDR3 sequence is CASSFGSGANVLTF. CDR3 nucleotide sequence: TGTGCCAGCAGCTTCGGCTCTGGGGCCAACGTCCTGACTTTC. The J gene is TRBJ2-6, the V gene TRBV7-9; no reliable D call. The germline V gene has CDR1 SEHNR and CDR2 FQNEAQ (reference sequence). The CDR3 consists of 14 residues. The ends were cut back, 3 bases at V and 0 bases at J, with 3 bases in the middle.

V usage is TRBV30 and J usage is TRBJ2-3; D is possibly TRBD2 (6 bases). Germline V CDR1 and CDR2: GTSNPN, SVGIG (reference sequence). The CDR3 is 13 residues long. Trimming pared 6 bases from V and 0 bases from J, leaving 10 bases between. CDR3 residues: CACSGPSTDTQYF. DNA of the CDR3: TGTGCCTGTAGCGGTCCTAGCACAGATACGCAGTATTTT. Full variable domain (remainder filled in from reference TRBV30 and TRBJ2-3): SQTIHQWPATLVQPVGSPLSLECTVEGTSNPNLYWYRQAAGRGLQLLFYSVGIGQISSEVPQNLSASRPQDRQFILSSKKLLLSDSGFYLCACSGPSTDTQYFGPGTRLTVL.

This clone has at least ten counts. CDR3 bases: TGTGCCTCTGTAGGGGGGGATGAGCAGTTCTTC. Amino acid sequence: CASVGGDEQFF. The chain carries TRBV27 and TRBJ2-1; D perhaps matches TRBD2 (7 bases). The germline V gene has CDR1 MNHEY and CDR2 SMNVEV (reference sequence). The V end was cut by 11 bases, the J end by 8 bases, with 13 bases between. This CDR3 region has 11 residues.

This clone has ten or more counts. The gene calls are TRBV10-1 and TRBJ2-7; no clear D. CDR3 length equals 15 residues. Germline CDR1 reads WNHNN; CDR2 reads SYGVQD (reference sequence). The germline V and J ends were trimmed by 2 bases and 0 bases, with 11 bases remaining between them. In DNA form, the CDR3 reads TGCGCCAGCAGTGAGGGTGGCAGGAGCTCCTACGAGCAGTACTTC. Translated, it gives CASSEGGRSSYEQYF.

The J gene is TRBJ1-3, the V gene TRBV27; D not resolved. Trimming cost V 1 base and J 8 bases, with 9 bases left between them. Looked up from germline, CDR1 is MNHEY and CDR2 is SMNVEV (reference sequence). This CDR3 is built from 13 residues. The CDR3 DNA reads as TGTGCCAGCAGTTTATGGGGTTTGGACACCATATATTTT. This gives the protein CASSLWGLDTIYF.

This chain uses TRBV30 with TRBJ2-3, with TRBD2 identical over 12 bases. The CDR3 is 15 amino acids. V was pared by 2 bases and J by 1 base, with 1 base of the junction left unmatched. The germline V gene encodes CDR1 GTSNPN and CDR2 SVGIG (reference sequence). CDR3 loop: CAWSRLAGGTDTQYF. The CDR3 DNA reads as TGTGCCTGGAGTAGACTAGCGGGGGGCACAGATACGCAGTATTTT.

This clone was observed a single time. The rearrangement joins TRBV14 to TRBJ2-1; D unclear. Trimming left V 1 base short and J 9 bases short, with 13 bases between. The CDR3 loop spans 14 amino acids. Germline V CDR1 and CDR2: SGHDN, FVKESK. The chain's CDR3 is CASSQGPNPREQFF. For the CDR3, the DNA is TGTGCCAGCAGCCAAGGGCCTAATCCCCGTGAGCAGTTCTTC.

The genes are TRBV28 and TRBJ1-4; the D is unclear. The CDR3 has 16 residues. V lost 3 bases and J 8 bases, leaving 19 bases between the germline ends. The germline V gene encodes CDR1 MDHEN and CDR2 SYDVKM. CDR3 amino acids: CASSLPRADKSEKLFF. The CDR3, as DNA: TGTGCCAGCAGTTTGCCCCGCGCAGATAAGAGCGAAAAACTGTTTTTT.

The chain joins TRBV11-2 to TRBJ1-2, with D maybe TRBD1 (5 bases). The ends were cut back, 4 bases at V and 1 base at J, with 10 bases in the middle. This CDR3 is 14 amino acids long. Germline assignment: CDR1 SGHAT and CDR2 FQNNGV. This chain's CDR3 is CASSSQGLNYGYTF. The CDR3 nucleotides read TGTGCCAGCAGCTCGCAGGGACTTAACTATGGCTACACCTTC.

The genes are TRBV5-1 and TRBJ1-1, with 11 bases fitting TRBD1. Germline V gene lookup returns CDR1 SGHRS and CDR2 YFSETQ. J lost 5 bases, V lost 0 bases, and 12 bases had no gene match. This CDR3 comprises 18 residues. The CDR3 loop is CASSLVIAGTGGRTEAFF. As DNA, the CDR3 is TGCGCCAGCAGCTTGGTTATAGCCGGGACAGGGGGTAGGACTGAAGCTTTCTTT.

The rearrangement uses TRBV28 and TRBJ2-2; 7 nucleotides match TRBD1. The V segment lost 7 bases and the J segment 2 bases; nucleotides outside the gene matches: 13. The CDR3 loop spans 17 amino acids. Germline V gives CDR1 MDHEN, CDR2 SYDVKM. In DNA, the CDR3 is TGTGCCAGCACCTTGGGTGATGACAGGGAAAACACCGGGGAGCTGTTTTTT. This sequence encodes CASTLGDDRENTGELFF. The variable domain in full, completed from reference TRBV28 and TRBJ2-2, reads DVKVTQSSRYLVKRTGEKVFLECVQDMDHENMFWYRQDPGLGLRLIYFSYDVKMKEKGDIPEGYSVSREKKERFSLILESASTNQTSMYLCASTLGDDRENTGELFFGEGSRLTVL.

This clone has a single count. The V call is TRBV5-1, the J call TRBJ2-7; a possible D gene is TRBD2 (6 bases). Germline V gene lookup returns CDR1 SGHRS and CDR2 YFSETQ. The CDR3 has 11 amino acids. V was pared by 7 bases and J by 7 bases, with 12 bases between. The CDR3 DNA is TGCGCCAGCGCCCTGGGGGGAGAGCAGTACTTC. Residues: CASALGGEQYF.

The chain joins TRBV27 to TRBJ2-7, with TRBD1 identical over 8 bases. Germline loops: CDR1 MNHEY, CDR2 SMNVEV (reference sequence). CDR3 size: 15 residues. The trim removed 5 bases at V and 7 bases at J, leaving 13 bases unmatched. CDR3 sequence: CASSPSTGVIGEQYF. CDR3 in DNA: TGTGCCAGCAGTCCGTCGACAGGGGTTATAGGTGAGCAGTACTTC.

The chain combines TRBV9 with TRBJ2-3; 13 bases match TRBD2. CDR3 length: 16 amino acids. Germline V gene sequence: CDR1 SGDLS, CDR2 YYNGEE. V dropped 4 bases and J dropped 4; count of bases not matched to a gene: 6. The CDR3 sequence is CASSPGTSGTADTQYF. The CDR3, as DNA: TGTGCCAGCAGCCCCGGGACTAGCGGGACCGCAGATACGCAGTATTTT.

V usage is TRBV29-1 and J usage is TRBJ1-2; the match to TRBD1 covers 7 bases. With 8 bases clipped from V and 3 bases from J, the junction kept 9 bases outside the gene matches. Germline loops: CDR1 SQVTM, CDR2 ANQGSEA. The CDR3 has 13 residues. CDR3 DNA sequence: TGCAGCACAAGAGACAGGGCGGACTATGGCTACACCTTC. This codes for CSTRDRADYGYTF.

This clone appeared once. V usage is TRBV2 and J usage is TRBJ2-3; perhaps TRBD2 as D (5 bases). V was shortened by 7 bases and J by 0 bases, with 8 bases between the two germline ends. The CDR3 is made up of 13 amino acids. The germline V gene has CDR1 SNHLY and CDR2 FYNNEI. Here the CDR3 reads CASKAASTDTQYF. CDR3 nucleotide sequence: TGTGCCAGCAAAGCGGCGAGCACAGATACGCAGTATTTT.

This chain links TRBV7-2 with TRBJ2-3; a weak D match, TRBD1 (5 bases). This CDR3 spans 13 amino acids. Germline CDR1 is SGHTA and CDR2 is FQGNSA. V was trimmed by 5 bases and J by 1 base, leaving 7 bases between them. The CDR3 reads CASSGAGTDTQYF. For the CDR3, the DNA is TGTGCCAGCAGCGGGGCCGGCACAGATACGCAGTATTTT.